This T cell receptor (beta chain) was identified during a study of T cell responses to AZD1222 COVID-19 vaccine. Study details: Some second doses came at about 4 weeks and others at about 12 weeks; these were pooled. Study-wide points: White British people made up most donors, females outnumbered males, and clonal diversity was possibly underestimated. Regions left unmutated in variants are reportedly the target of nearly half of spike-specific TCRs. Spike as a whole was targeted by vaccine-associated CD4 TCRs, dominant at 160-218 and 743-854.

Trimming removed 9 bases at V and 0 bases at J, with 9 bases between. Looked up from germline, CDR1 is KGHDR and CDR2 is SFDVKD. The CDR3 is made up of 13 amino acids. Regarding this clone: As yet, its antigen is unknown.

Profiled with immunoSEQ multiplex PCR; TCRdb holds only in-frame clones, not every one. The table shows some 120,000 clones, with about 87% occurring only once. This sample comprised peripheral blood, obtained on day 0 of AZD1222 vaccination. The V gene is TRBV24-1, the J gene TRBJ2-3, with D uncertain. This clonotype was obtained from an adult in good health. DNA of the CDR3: TGTGCCACCTCCAGAACTAGCACAGATACGCAGTATTTT. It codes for CATSRTSTDTQYF.